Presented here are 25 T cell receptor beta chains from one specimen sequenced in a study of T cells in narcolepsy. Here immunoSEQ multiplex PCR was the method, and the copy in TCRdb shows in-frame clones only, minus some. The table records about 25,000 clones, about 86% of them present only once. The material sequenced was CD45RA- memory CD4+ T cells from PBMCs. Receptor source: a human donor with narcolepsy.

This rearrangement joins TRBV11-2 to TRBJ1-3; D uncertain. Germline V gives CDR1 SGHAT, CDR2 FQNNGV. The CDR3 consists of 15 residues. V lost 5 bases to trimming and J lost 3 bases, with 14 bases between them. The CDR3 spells CASSPSYAGGNTIYF. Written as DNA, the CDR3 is TGTGCCAGCAGCCCTAGTTACGCAGGTGGAAACACCATATATTTT.

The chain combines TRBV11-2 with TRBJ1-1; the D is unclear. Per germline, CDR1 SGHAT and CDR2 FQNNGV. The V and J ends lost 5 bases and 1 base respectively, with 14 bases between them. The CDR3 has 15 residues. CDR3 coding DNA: TGTGCCAGCAGCCTCGAATTGGGGAGGAACACTGAAGCTTTCTTT. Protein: CASSLELGRNTEAFF. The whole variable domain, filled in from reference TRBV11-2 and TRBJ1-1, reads EAGVAQSPRYKIIEKRQSVAFWCNPISGHATLYWYQQILGQGPKLLIQFQNNGVVDDSQLPKDRFSAERLKGVDSTLKIQPAKLEDSAVYLCASSLELGRNTEAFFGQGTRLTVV.

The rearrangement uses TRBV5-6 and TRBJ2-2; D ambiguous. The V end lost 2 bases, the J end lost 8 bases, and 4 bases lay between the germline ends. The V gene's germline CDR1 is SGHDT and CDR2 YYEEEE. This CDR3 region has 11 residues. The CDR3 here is CASSFSGELFF. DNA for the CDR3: TGTGCCAGCAGCTTCTCGGGGGAGCTGTTTTTT.

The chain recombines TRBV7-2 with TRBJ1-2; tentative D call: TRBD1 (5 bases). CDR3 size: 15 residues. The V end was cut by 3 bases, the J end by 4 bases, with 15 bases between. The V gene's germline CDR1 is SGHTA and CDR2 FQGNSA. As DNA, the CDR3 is TGTGCCAGCAGCTTGACACCCAGGGACGGCTATGGCTACACCTTC. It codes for CASSLTPRDGYGYTF.

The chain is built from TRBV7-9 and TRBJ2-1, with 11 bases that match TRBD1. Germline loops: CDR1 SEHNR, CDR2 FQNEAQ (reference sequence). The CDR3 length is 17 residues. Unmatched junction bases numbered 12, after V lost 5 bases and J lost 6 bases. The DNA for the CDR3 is TGTGCCAGCAGCCTTGGGACAGGGGGGTCCGTAAGCAATGAGCAGTTCTTC. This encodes CASSLGTGGSVSNEQFF.

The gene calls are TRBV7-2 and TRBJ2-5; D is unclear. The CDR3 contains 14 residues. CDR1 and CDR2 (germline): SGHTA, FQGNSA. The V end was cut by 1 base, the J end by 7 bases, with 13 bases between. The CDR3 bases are TGTGCCAGCAGCTTAGAGGCATCAGTAAGGACCCAGTACTTC. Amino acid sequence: CASSLEASVRTQYF. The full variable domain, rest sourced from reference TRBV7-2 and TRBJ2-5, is GAGVSQSPSNKVTEKGKDVELRCDPISGHTALYWYRQSLGQGLEFLIYFQGNSAPDKSGLPSDRFSAERTGGSVSTLTIQRTQQEDSAVYLCASSLEASVRTQYFGPGTRLLVL.

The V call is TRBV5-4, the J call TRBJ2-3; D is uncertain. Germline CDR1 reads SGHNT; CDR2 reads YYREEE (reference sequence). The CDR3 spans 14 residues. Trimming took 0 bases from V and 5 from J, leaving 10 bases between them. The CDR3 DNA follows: TGTGCCAGCAGCTTGGGTGGAATGGTAGATACGCAGTATTTT. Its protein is CASSLGGMVDTQYF.

The CDR3 is CASSRRRSYTF. The CDR3 DNA is TGTGCCAGCAGCCGCCGAAGAAGCTACACCTTC. The rearrangement links TRBV5-6 to TRBJ1-2; D ambiguous. Germline V gives CDR1 SGHDT, CDR2 YYEEEE. V shed 4 bases and J shed 9 bases, with 10 bases lying between them. The CDR3 totals 11 residues.

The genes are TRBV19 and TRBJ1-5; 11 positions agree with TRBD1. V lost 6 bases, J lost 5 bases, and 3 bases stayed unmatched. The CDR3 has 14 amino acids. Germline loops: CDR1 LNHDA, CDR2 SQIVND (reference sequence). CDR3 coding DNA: TGTGCCAGTAGGGACAGGGGGCTTTATCAGCCCCAGCATTTT. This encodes CASRDRGLYQPQHF.

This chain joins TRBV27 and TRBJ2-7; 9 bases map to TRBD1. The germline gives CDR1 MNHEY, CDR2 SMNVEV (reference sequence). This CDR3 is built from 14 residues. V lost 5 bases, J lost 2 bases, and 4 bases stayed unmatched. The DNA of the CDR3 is TGTGCCAGCAGTCTGGGACAGGGAACCTACGAGCAGTACTTC. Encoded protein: CASSLGQGTYEQYF.

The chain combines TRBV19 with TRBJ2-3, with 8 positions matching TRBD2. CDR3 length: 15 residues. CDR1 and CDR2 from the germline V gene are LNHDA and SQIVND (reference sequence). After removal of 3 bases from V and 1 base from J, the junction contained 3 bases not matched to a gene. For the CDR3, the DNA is TGTGCCAGTAGTATGGAGACTAGCGGCACAGATACGCAGTATTTT. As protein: CASSMETSGTDTQYF.

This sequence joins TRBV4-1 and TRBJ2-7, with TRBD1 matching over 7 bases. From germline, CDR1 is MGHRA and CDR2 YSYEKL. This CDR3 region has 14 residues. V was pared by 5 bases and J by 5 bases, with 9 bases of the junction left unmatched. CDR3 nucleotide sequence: TGCGCCAGCAGCTACGACAGGGTTTTCAACGAGCAGTACTTC. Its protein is CASSYDRVFNEQYF.

This CDR3 is CASSGRGRTGELFF. Written as DNA, the CDR3 is TGTGCCAGCAGCGGCAGGGGGCGCACCGGGGAGCTGTTTTTT. The chain joins TRBV7-2 to TRBJ2-2; 8 bases fit TRBD1. J was trimmed by 4 bases and V by 5 bases; bases with no gene match: 3. The CDR3 runs to 14 residues. Germline V gene sequence: CDR1 SGHTA, CDR2 FQGNSA.

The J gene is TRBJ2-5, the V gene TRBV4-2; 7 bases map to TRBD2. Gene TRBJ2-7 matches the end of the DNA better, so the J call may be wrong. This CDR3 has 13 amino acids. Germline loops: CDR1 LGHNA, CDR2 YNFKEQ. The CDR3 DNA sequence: TGTGCCAGCAGCCGGGGGGGTACTCTCGAGCAGTACTTC. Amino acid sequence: CASSRGGTLEQYF.

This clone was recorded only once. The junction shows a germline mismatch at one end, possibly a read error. The CDR3 DNA follows: TGTGCCAGCAGTTTGGACAGGCGCGACGAGCAGTACTTC. Encoded protein: CASSLDRRDEQYF. This sequence joins TRBV5-4 and TRBJ2-7, with 7 bases identical to TRBD1. Germline V gives CDR1 SGHNT, CDR2 YYREEE (reference sequence). The CDR3 covers 13 residues.

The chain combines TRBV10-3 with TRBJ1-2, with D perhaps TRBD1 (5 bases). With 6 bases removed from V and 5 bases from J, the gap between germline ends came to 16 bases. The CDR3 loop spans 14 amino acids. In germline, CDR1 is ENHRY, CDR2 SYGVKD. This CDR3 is CAIRGPGQRYGYTF. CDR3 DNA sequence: TGTGCCATCAGAGGACCAGGGCAACGATATGGCTACACCTTC.

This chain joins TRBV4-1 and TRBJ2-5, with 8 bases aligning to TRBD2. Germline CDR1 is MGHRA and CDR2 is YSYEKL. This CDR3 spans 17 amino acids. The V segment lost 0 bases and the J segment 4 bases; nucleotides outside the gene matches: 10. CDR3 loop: CASSQDFTGGTLETQYF. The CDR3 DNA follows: TGCGCCAGCAGCCAAGATTTTACGGGAGGGACCTTAGAGACCCAGTACTTC.

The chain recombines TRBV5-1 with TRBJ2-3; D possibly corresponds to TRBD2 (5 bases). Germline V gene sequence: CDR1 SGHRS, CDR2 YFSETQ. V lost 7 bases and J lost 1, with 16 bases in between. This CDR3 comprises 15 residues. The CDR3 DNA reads TGCGCCAGCGCCACTCGAGGGTCCCGCACAGATACGCAGTATTTT. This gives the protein CASATRGSRTDTQYF.

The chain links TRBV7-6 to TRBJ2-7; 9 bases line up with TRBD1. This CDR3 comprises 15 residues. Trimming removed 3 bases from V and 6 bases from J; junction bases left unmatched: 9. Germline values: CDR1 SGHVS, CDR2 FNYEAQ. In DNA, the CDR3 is TGTGCCAGCAGCTTCTCGGACAGGGGTAAAGGCGAGCAGTACTTC. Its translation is CASSFSDRGKGEQYF.

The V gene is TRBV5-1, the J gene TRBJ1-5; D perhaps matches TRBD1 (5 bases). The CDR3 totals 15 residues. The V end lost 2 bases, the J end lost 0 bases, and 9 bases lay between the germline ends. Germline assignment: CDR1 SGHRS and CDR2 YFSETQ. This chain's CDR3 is CASSFEGSSNQPQHF. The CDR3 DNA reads TGCGCCAGCAGCTTTGAGGGGTCTAGCAATCAGCCCCAGCATTTT.

CDR3 in amino acids: CASSPTSGGPRETQYF. The CDR3 bases are TGTGCCAGCTCACCAACTAGCGGGGGGCCCCGGGAGACCCAGTACTTC. The chain couples TRBV18 to TRBJ2-5; 12 bases fit TRBD2. Germline V gene sequence: CDR1 KGHSH, CDR2 LQKENI. The ends lost 2 bases at V and 5 bases at J; junction bases unmatched: 6. The CDR3 consists of 16 residues.

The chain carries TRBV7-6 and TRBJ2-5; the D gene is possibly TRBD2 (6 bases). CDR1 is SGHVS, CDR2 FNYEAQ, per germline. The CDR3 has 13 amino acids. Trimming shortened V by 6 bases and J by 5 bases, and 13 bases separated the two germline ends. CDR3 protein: CASRSSGGETQYF. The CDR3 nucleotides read TGTGCCAGCAGATCCAGCGGAGGGGAGACCCAGTACTTC.

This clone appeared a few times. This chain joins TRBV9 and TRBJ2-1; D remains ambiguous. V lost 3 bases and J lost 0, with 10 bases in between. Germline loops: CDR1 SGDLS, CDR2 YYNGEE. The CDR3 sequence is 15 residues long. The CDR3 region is CASSDRLSSYNEQFF. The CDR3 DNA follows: TGTGCCAGCAGCGACAGATTGAGCTCCTACAATGAGCAGTTCTTC.

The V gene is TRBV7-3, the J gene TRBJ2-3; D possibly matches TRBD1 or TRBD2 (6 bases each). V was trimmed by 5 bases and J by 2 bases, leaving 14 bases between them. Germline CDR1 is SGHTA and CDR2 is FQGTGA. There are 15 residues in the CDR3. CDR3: CASSRGGTYTDTQYF. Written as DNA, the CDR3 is TGTGCCAGCAGCCGGGGCGGGACATACACAGATACGCAGTATTTT.

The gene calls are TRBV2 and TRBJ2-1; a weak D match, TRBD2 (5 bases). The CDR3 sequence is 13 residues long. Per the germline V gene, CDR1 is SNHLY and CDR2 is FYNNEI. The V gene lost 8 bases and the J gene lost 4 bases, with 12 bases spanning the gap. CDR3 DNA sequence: TGTGCCAGCCAAGCGGTCCAATACAATGAGCAGTTCTTC. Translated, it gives CASQAVQYNEQFF.